One sample yielded the 7 T cell receptor beta chains listed below, sequenced in a study of T-cell memory formation after mild COVID-19. TCRdb re-called the 5' RACE reads through MiXCR, storing one row per CDR3 protein. This sample yields about 130,000 distinct CDR3 sequences, of which approximately 15% are seen a single time; about 5% belongs to the top ten. Sequencing was done on a sample of PBMCs or a T cell subset sorted from them (not recorded which). Receptors were obtained from a man between 18 and 35 years old who had mild COVID-19 (a few samples of this study predate the infection). Cell type and time point are not known.

The chain recombines TRBV7-2 with TRBJ2-1, with D possibly matching TRBD2 (5 bases). V shed 0 bases and J shed 9 bases, with 15 bases lying between them. The CDR3 runs to 15 residues. Germline CDR1 is SGHTA and CDR2 is FQGNSA. DNA for the CDR3: TGTGCCAGCAGCTTAGCTGCGGGCCGGATAAGTGAGCAGTTCTTC. Amino acids: CASSLAAGRISEQFF.

This clonotype turned up a few times. The chain joins TRBV3-1 to TRBJ1-6; 8 positions match TRBD1. This CDR3 contains 15 residues. Germline V lookup: CDR1 LGHDT, CDR2 YNNKEL (reference sequence). V shed 4 bases, J shed 8 bases, and the junction held 7 bases outside the gene matches. The CDR3 reads CASSRTWGQDSPLHF. CDR3 bases: TGTGCCAGCAGCCGGACCTGGGGACAGGATTCACCCCTCCACTTT.

J is TRBJ1-2 and V is TRBV7-3; 7 bases fit TRBD1. There are 15 residues in the CDR3. The ends lost 0 bases at V and 3 bases at J; junction bases unmatched: 4. Germline V lookup: CDR1 SGHTA, CDR2 FQGTGA. This CDR3 reads CASSLTSQGDYGYTF. In DNA, the CDR3 is TGTGCCAGCAGCTTAACGTCCCAGGGGGACTATGGCTACACCTTC. The full variable domain, rest sourced from reference TRBV7-3 and TRBJ1-2, is GAGVSQTPSNKVTEKGKYVELRCDPISGHTALYWYRQSLGQGPEFLIYFQGTGAADDSGLPNDRFFAVRPEGSVSTLKIQRTERGDSAVYLCASSLTSQGDYGYTFGSGTRLTVV.

In its sample, this clonotype was seen a few times. The chain joins TRBV24-1 to TRBJ1-5; no clear D. Trimming left V 3 bases short and J 3 bases short, with 11 bases between. Germline V CDR1 and CDR2: KGHDR, SFDVKD. This CDR3 region has 15 residues. In nucleotides, the CDR3 is TGTGCCACCAGTGATACAAACCGGGACAATCAGCCCCAGCATTTT. Encoded protein: CATSDTNRDNQPQHF.

V and J are TRBV20-1 and TRBJ1-2; tentatively, D is TRBD1 (6 bases). The V gene's germline CDR1 is DFQATT and CDR2 SNEGSKA (reference sequence). The CDR3 length is 13 residues. Deletions cut 5 bases from V and 7 bases from J, with 17 bases between. The CDR3 region has the DNA TGCAGTGCTCGCGAATTACCAGGGGCTGGCTACACCTTC. It codes for CSARELPGAGYTF.

This clonotype has a single count. This chain links TRBV6-2 or TRBV6-3 with TRBJ2-6; 7 positions match TRBD1. In germline, CDR1 is MNHEY, CDR2 SVGEGT. V lost 6 bases and J lost 2; bases outside the gene matches: 4. CDR3 length equals 15 residues. CDR3 sequence: CASRRTGAGANVLTF. The CDR3 nucleotides read TGTGCCAGCAGAAGAACAGGGGCTGGGGCCAACGTCCTGACTTTC.

This chain uses TRBV28 with TRBJ2-2; perhaps D is TRBD1 or TRBD2 (5 bases each). In germline, CDR1 is MDHEN, CDR2 SYDVKM. Trimming took 5 bases from V and 5 from J, leaving 15 bases between them. This CDR3 contains 15 residues. CDR3 sequence: CASSPGTLRTGELFF. CDR3 nucleotide sequence: TGTGCCAGCAGTCCCGGGACCCTGAGAACCGGGGAGCTGTTTTTT.